This is a list of T cell receptor beta chains from one sample in a study of cytomegalovirus exposure and HLA in healthy donors. Measured with immunoSEQ multiplex PCR; TCRdb has only the in-frame clones, and not every one. The repertoire holds 80,000 to 100,000 clones, with about 81% as singletons. The sample consisted of PBMCs. The source is a man in his forties or fifties in good health and CMV-seronegative. CDR3s include the opening cysteine and the closing phenylalanine or tryptophan. A D gene is named only where the DNA matches it firmly. Clone size appears in some rows only: once, few, many, or a class for an expanded clone.

clone size: -
J gene: TRBJ2-5
V gene: TRBV27
D gene: -
CDR3 DNA: TGTGCCAGCACGGGTGGGGAGACCCAGTACTTC
CDR3 protein: CASTGGETQYF

clone size: -
J gene: TRBJ1-6
V gene: TRBV7-9
D gene: -
CDR3 DNA: TGTGCCAGCAGCTTAGTGGAGGGTAGTTCACCCCTCCACTTT
CDR3 protein: CASSLVEGSSPLHF

clone size: -
J gene: TRBJ2-7
V gene: TRBV6-5
D gene: TRBD1
CDR3 DNA: TGTGCCAGCAGTTACGCCGACAGGGTCTCCTACGAGCAGTACTTC
CDR3 protein: CASSYADRVSYEQYF

clone size: -
J gene: TRBJ2-3
V gene: TRBV25-1
D gene: TRBD1
CDR3 DNA: TGTGCCAGCAGTTCGACAGGGGGCGCAGATACGCAGTATTTT
CDR3 protein: CASSSTGGADTQYF

clone size: -
J gene: TRBJ1-1
V gene: TRBV5-8
D gene: -
CDR3 DNA: TGTGCCAGCAGCTTGGACGGGACTGAAGCTTTCTTT
CDR3 protein: CASSLDGTEAFF

clone size: -
J gene: TRBJ1-6
V gene: TRBV23-1
D gene: TRBD1
CDR3 DNA: TGCGCCAGCAGTCGCGGGACAGGGATTAATTCACCCCTCCACTTT
CDR3 protein: CASSRGTGINSPLHF

clone size: -
J gene: TRBJ1-1
V gene: TRBV6-5
D gene: -
CDR3 DNA: TGTGCCAGCACTCTAGACGGGGTTAGCACTGAAGCTTTCTTT
CDR3 protein: CASTLDGVSTEAFF

clone size: -
J gene: TRBJ2-7
V gene: TRBV5-5
D gene: TRBD1
CDR3 DNA: TGTGCCAGCACTAGAGGGGACAGAATCTCCTACGAGCAGTACTTC
CDR3 protein: CASTRGDRISYEQYF

clone size: -
J gene: TRBJ2-1
V gene: TRBV10-3
D gene: -
CDR3 DNA: TGTGCCATCAGTGAAAAGCGGGGACATTACAATGAGCAGTTCTTC
CDR3 protein: CAISEKRGHYNEQFF

clone size: -
J gene: TRBJ1-1
V gene: TRBV28
D gene: -
CDR3 DNA: TGTGCCAGCAGTTTCTCGGGGGAGGACACTGAAGCTTTCTTT
CDR3 protein: CASSFSGEDTEAFF

clone size: -
J gene: TRBJ1-2
V gene: TRBV4-2
D gene: TRBD1
CDR3 DNA: TGTGCCAGCAGCCAAGGGGTTTCCGGGACAGGGGTCGGGGGCTACACCTTC
CDR3 protein: CASSQGVSGTGVGGYTF

clone size: -
J gene: TRBJ1-2
V gene: TRBV19
D gene: -
CDR3 DNA: TGTGCCAGTAGTATACTCCCGACAGGCGACTATGGCTACACCTTC
CDR3 protein: CASSILPTGDYGYTF

clone size: -
J gene: TRBJ1-1
V gene: TRBV5-1
D gene: -
CDR3 DNA: TGCGCCAGCAGCGAAATACTACGAAACACTGAAGCTTTCTTT
CDR3 protein: CASSEILRNTEAFF

clone size: few
J gene: TRBJ2-7
V gene: TRBV5-6
D gene: TRBD2
CDR3 DNA: TGTGCCAGCAGCTTGGTTGGGACTAGCGGGGGATACGAGCAGTACTTC
CDR3 protein: CASSLVGTSGGYEQYF

clone size: -
J gene: TRBJ2-7
V gene: TRBV10-1
D gene: -
CDR3 DNA: TGCGCCAGCAGTATTGGGCCCTACGAGCAGTACTTC
CDR3 protein: CASSIGPYEQYF

clone size: -
J gene: TRBJ2-3
V gene: TRBV7-8
D gene: -
CDR3 DNA: TGTGCCAGCAGCGAGAGGCCTATTTCCCCGAGGGAGGCAGATACGCAGTATTTT
CDR3 protein: CASSERPISPREADTQYF

clone size: -
J gene: TRBJ2-7
V gene: TRBV7-6
D gene: TRBD1
CDR3 DNA: TGTGCCAGCAGCCGAGGGGACAGGGGTTCCTACGAGCAGTACTTC
CDR3 protein: CASSRGDRGSYEQYF

clone size: -
J gene: TRBJ2-3
V gene: TRBV19
D gene: TRBD1
CDR3 DNA: TGTGCCAGTAGATCCACAGGGGTAGCAGATACGCAGTATTTT
CDR3 protein: CASRSTGVADTQYF

clone size: -
J gene: TRBJ2-7
V gene: TRBV5-1
D gene: TRBD1
CDR3 DNA: TGCGCCAGCAGCTTATATGACAGGGGTCGTATCTACGAGCAGTACTTC
CDR3 protein: CASSLYDRGRIYEQYF